This T cell receptor (beta chain) was retrieved from a study of blood T cells in healthy people across ages. Study-wide results and caveats: Donor CMV infection status was unknown, possibly confounding age-related changes in expanded clonotypes. Naive T cell percentage strongly correlated with TCR beta diversity.

Comments on this clonotype: Its antigen is currently unknown. One end of the junction is discordant with germline, which a read error may explain.

Each individual donor underwent a draw of about 9.9 milliliters of peripheral blood. Each sample provided at least 6 micrograms of extracted total RNA. The use of a sample-barcoded 5' primer and a J-beta primer mix characterized a second PCR of 7 to 11 cycles. Each CDR3 protein gets one entry after TCRdb re-called the 5' RACE reads with MiXCR. There are approximately 290,000 distinct CDR3 sequences in the sample; 25% to 30% occur only once, and about 30% lies in the top ten. The sample was blood. This clonotype was sampled from a woman in her 70s in good health.

The CDR3 region has the DNA TGTGCCAGCAGCCTACCACCAGAAGAGGCCCAGTACTTC. It is translated as CASSLPPEEAQYF. This sequence joins TRBV14 and TRBJ2-5; D ambiguous. CDR1 SGHDN and CDR2 FVKESK come from the germline V gene. This CDR3 has 13 amino acids.